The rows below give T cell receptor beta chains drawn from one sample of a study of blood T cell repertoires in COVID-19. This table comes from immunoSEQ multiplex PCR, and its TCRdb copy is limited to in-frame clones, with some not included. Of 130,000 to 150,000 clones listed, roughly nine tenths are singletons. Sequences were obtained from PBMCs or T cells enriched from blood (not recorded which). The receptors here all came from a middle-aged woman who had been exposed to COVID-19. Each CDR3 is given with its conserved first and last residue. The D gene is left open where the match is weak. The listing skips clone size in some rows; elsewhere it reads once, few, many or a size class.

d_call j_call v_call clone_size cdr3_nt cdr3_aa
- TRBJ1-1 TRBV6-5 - TGTGCCAGCACCAAACAGGGCGGCCCCACTGAAGCTTTCTTT CASTKQGGPTEAFF
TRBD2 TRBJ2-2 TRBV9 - TGTGCCAGCAGCGTAGCAGGACTAGCGGTGAACCTTAACACCGGGGAGCTGTTTTTT CASSVAGLAVNLNTGELFF
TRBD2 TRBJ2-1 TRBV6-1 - TGTGCCAGCAGTGAACGGGGGGTGAGCTCCTACAATGAGCAGTTCTTC CASSERGVSSYNEQFF
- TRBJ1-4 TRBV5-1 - TGCGCCAGCAGCTTGGCCGCTGGAGTGGGAACTAATGAAAAACTGTTTTTT CASSLAAGVGTNEKLFF
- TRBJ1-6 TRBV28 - TGTGCCAGCAGTTTATCTAAATGGGGCCTTTTCGACTTT CASSLSKWGLFDF
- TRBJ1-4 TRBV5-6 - TGTGCCAGCAGTCAAACTGATACCGCCAGGCTGTTTTTT CASSQTDTARLFF
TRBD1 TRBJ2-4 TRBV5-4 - TGTGCCAGCAGCTTGGAGTCAGGGGGCGCAAAAAACATTCAGTACTTC CASSLESGGAKNIQYF
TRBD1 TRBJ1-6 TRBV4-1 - TGCGCCAGCAGCCAAGCCCGACAGGGTGAGAGTTCACCCCTCCACTTT CASSQARQGESSPLHF
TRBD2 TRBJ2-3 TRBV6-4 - TGTGCCAGCAGTGTGGTTAGCGGGAGAGATACGCAGTATTTT CASSVVSGRDTQYF
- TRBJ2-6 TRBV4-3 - TGCGCCAGCAGCCAAGATTTCGAGCAGGGCCTCTGGGGGGCCAACGTCCTGACTTTC CASSQDFEQGLWGANVLTF
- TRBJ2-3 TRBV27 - TGTGCCAGCAGTTTATCTATCCCAGGAAGCACAGATACGCAGTATTTT CASSLSIPGSTDTQYF
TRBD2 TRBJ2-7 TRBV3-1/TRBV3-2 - TGTGCCAGCAGCCAAGATTCTGGGACTAGCTCCCACGAGCAGTACTTC CASSQDSGTSSHEQYF
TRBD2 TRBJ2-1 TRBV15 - TGTGCCACCAGCAGAACGACTAGCGCAGAGCAGTTCTTC CATSRTTSAEQFF
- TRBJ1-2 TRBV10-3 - TGTGCCTCGGGGGAGGTTAGGAACTATGGCTACACCTTC CASGEVRNYGYTF
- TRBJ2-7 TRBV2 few TGTGCCAGCAGTGGGACAGAGCCCTACGAGCAGTACTTC CASSGTEPYEQYF
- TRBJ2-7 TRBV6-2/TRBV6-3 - TGTGCCAGCAGTACACCCAGGGGCTACGAGCAGTACTTC CASSTPRGYEQYF
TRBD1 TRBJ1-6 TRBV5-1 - TGCGCCAGCAGAGGGGGCGTGAGTAATTCACCCCTCCACTTT CASRGGVSNSPLHF
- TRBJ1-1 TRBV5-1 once TGCGCCAGCAGCTTTGGCCAGGGAAAGACTGAAGCTTTCTTT CASSFGQGKTEAFF